Listed here are 6 T cell receptor beta chains from one sample, sequenced in a study (dated by TCRdb to the mid-2010s). The library came from multiplex PCR. Sequencing took place on an Ion Torrent PGM. For the roughly 21-patient analysis, adaptor-ligated barcode primers were used to amplify TRBV12-4/TRBJ1-2 clonotypes. TCRdb itself trimmed the public reads at Q25 with fastp, ran MiXCR and retained productive beta chains. Rows are unified per CDR3 protein, each entry keeping the most common DNA and genes. The table for this sample lists around 700 distinct CDR3 sequences; around 15% of them were counted only once. Less than 25% of the sample lies in the top ten. The sequenced sample consisted of naive CD4+ T cells sorted from blood. The cell subset or site tag for this specimen amounts to: naive CD4+ T cells, CD4+CD45RA+CD25-. The receptors originated from a female donor with breast cancer.

This rearrangement joins TRBV12-3 or TRBV12-4 to TRBJ1-2; D is unresolved. There are 14 residues in the CDR3. Trimming pared 5 bases from V and 8 bases from J, leaving 18 bases between. CDR3: CASSALDKVTGYTF. DNA of the CDR3: TGTGCCAGCAGTGCCCTAGACAAAGTAACAGGCTACACCTTC.

This clonotype is deemed medium-sized. This chain uses TRBV12-3 or TRBV12-4 with TRBJ1-2; 7 positions agree with TRBD1. The CDR3 has 14 residues. V dropped 5 bases and J dropped 8; count of bases not matched to a gene: 11. The CDR3 DNA reads as TGTGCCAGCAGTGCCCTAGACAGGGTAACAGGCTACACCTTC. Translating it yields CASSALDRVTGYTF.

This clonotype ranks as medium-sized (0.01 to 0.1%). The chain joins TRBV12-3 or TRBV12-4 to TRBJ1-2; D not resolved. The CDR3 has 12 amino acids. Trimming stripped 3 bases from V and 2 bases from J, with 4 bases between. DNA of the CDR3: TGTGCCAGCAGTTTGACAAACTATGGCTACACCTTC. Translated: CASSLTNYGYTF.

The chain links TRBV12-3 or TRBV12-4 to TRBJ1-2, with 9 nucleotides matching TRBD1. The CDR3 is 15 residues long. Germline trimming cut 6 bases from V and 2 bases from J; bases unmatched to any gene: 7. CDR3 amino acids: CASSYTGQGNYGYTF. CDR3 DNA: TGTGCCAGCAGCTATACGGGACAGGGAAACTATGGCTACACCTTC.

This clonotype is deemed medium-sized. The chain joins TRBV12-3 or TRBV12-4 to TRBJ1-2, with TRBD1 identical over 10 bases. J lost 8 bases, V lost 2 bases, and 5 bases had no gene match. The CDR3 is 14 residues long. CDR3 nucleotide sequence: TGTGCCAGCAGTTTAACCGGGACAGGGGCCGGCTACACCTTC. Translated: CASSLTGTGAGYTF.

This clonotype ranks as medium-sized. The rearrangement joins TRBV12-3 or TRBV12-4 to TRBJ1-2, with 9 positions matching TRBD1. V lost 6 bases, J lost 3 bases, and 11 bases stayed unmatched. The CDR3 is 16 residues long. The CDR3 sequence is CASSLGTGPLDYGYTF. In nucleotides, the CDR3 is TGTGCCAGCAGCCTGGGGACAGGGCCTTTAGACTATGGCTACACCTTC.